A selection of T cell receptor beta chains follows, all from one sample in a study of blood T cell repertoires in COVID-19. Using immunoSEQ multiplex PCR, the repertoire was profiled, and TCRdb retains in-frame clones only, with some absent. The sample holds just over 90,000 clones, almost 80% seen once. Sequencing was done on a sample of peripheral blood. The receptors here all came from a human donor in a cohort sampled during active COVID-19. CDR3s include the opening cysteine and the closing phenylalanine or tryptophan. A D gene is named only where the DNA matches it firmly. The listing skips clone size in some rows; elsewhere it reads once, few, many or a size class.

>TRBD2|-|TRBJ2-1|TRBV9
CASSVGTSGLREQFF
TGTGCCAGCAGCGTAGGGACTAGCGGGTTACGAGAGCAGTTCTTC
>-|-|TRBJ2-5|TRBV5-1
CASSPSGGQSQETQYF
TGCGCCAGCAGCCCATCGGGGGGCCAATCTCAAGAGACCCAGTACTTC
>TRBD2|-|TRBJ2-7|TRBV4-2
CASSRGTSGDEQYF
TGTGCCAGCTCTCGTGGGACTAGCGGGGACGAGCAGTACTTC
>-|few|TRBJ2-5|TRBV28
CASSARWPQETQYF
TGTGCCAGCAGCGCGCGGTGGCCTCAAGAGACCCAGTACTTC
>-|-|TRBJ2-5|TRBV15
CATSREQGDGTQYF
TGTGCCACCAGCAGAGAGCAGGGTGATGGGACCCAGTACTTC
>-|-|TRBJ1-5|TRBV4-2
CASSQMTGPNQPQHF
TGTGCCAGCAGCCAGATGACAGGCCCCAATCAGCCCCAGCATTTT
>-|few|TRBJ2-2|TRBV18
CASSPLTVTGELFF
TGTGCCAGCTCACCACTTACAGTCACCGGGGAGCTGTTTTTT
>TRBD2|-|TRBJ2-1|TRBV5-1
CASSLAVAGNEQFF
TGCGCCAGCAGCTTGGCGGTAGCGGGAAATGAGCAGTTCTTC
>-|-|TRBJ2-7|TRBV5-1
CASSPRAEGGPYEQYF
TGCGCCAGCAGCCCGCGCGCGGAGGGCGGACCTTACGAGCAGTACTTC
>-|-|TRBJ2-7|TRBV5-1
CASSPVGQGNYEQYF
TGCGCCAGCAGCCCCGTGGGGCAAGGGAATTACGAGCAGTACTTC
>TRBD2|-|TRBJ2-5|TRBV7-9
CASSLSLAGSQETQYF
TGTGCCAGCAGCTTATCACTAGCGGGGTCCCAAGAGACCCAGTACTTC
>-|-|TRBJ2-7|TRBV11-2
CASSLVGTTYEQYF
TGTGCCAGCAGCTTAGTAGGGACAACTTACGAGCAGTACTTC
>TRBD2|few|TRBJ2-1|TRBV7-8
CASSSRPRTGGSYNEQFF
TGTGCCAGCAGCTCTCGTCCTAGGACGGGAGGTTCCTACAATGAGCAGTTCTTC
>TRBD2|-|TRBJ2-1|TRBV6-5
CASRGLAGYNEQFF
TGTGCCAGCAGGGGACTAGCGGGTTACAATGAGCAGTTCTTC
>TRBD1|-|TRBJ2-1|TRBV4-1
CASSHSQGAYNEQFF
TGCGCCAGCAGCCATAGTCAGGGGGCTTACAATGAGCAGTTCTTC
>TRBD1|-|TRBJ2-4|TRBV5-4
CASSLRTGGSNIQYF
TGTGCCAGCAGCTTGCGGACAGGGGGGAGTAACATTCAGTACTTC
>TRBD2|-|TRBJ2-5|TRBV4-1
CASSQITSGEETQYF
TGCGCCAGCAGCCAAATAACTAGCGGTGAAGAGACCCAGTACTTC
>-|-|TRBJ1-6|TRBV7-9
CASSLYSHELSPLHF
TGTGCCAGCAGCTTATATTCTCATGAACTTTCACCCCTCCACTTT
>TRBD1|-|TRBJ1-1|TRBV28
CASSVHGTENTEAFF
TGTGCCAGCAGTGTCCACGGGACAGAAAACACTGAAGCTTTCTTT
>-|-|TRBJ1-4|TRBV7-9
CASTPKALTNEKLFF
TGTGCCAGCACCCCTAAAGCCCTCACTAATGAAAAACTGTTTTTT
>-|-|TRBJ1-2|TRBV4-1
CASSQVAVGGGYTF
TGCGCCAGCAGCCAAGTAGCCGTAGGGGGTGGCTACACCTTC
>-|-|TRBJ1-4|TRBV21-1
CASSKVRRLRQGILDNEKLFF
TGTGCCAGCAGCAAAGTTAGGCGGTTGAGACAGGGGATTCTGGATAATGAAAAACTGTTTTTT
>TRBD1|-|TRBJ1-2|TRBV6-5
CASRARQGAVYGYTF
TGTGCCAGCAGGGCCCGGCAGGGGGCTGTCTATGGCTACACCTTC
>TRBD1|-|TRBJ2-3|TRBV19
CASSHRGNTDTQYF
TGTGCCAGTAGTCACAGGGGGAACACAGATACGCAGTATTTT
>-|-|TRBJ1-4|TRBV5-1
CASSPGTQTESEKLFF
TGCGCCAGCAGCCCAGGAACCCAAACCGAGAGTGAAAAACTGTTTTTT
>TRBD1|once|TRBJ2-2|TRBV7-2
CASSLPRTGSTGELFF
TGTGCCAGCAGCTTACCCCGGACAGGGAGCACCGGGGAGCTGTTTTTT
>TRBD1|-|TRBJ2-2|TRBV19
CASMSRDRGTGELFF
TGTGCCAGTATGTCCCGGGACAGGGGAACCGGGGAGCTGTTTTTT
>-|-|TRBJ2-6|TRBV28
CASRAPSGANVLTF
TGTGCCAGCAGGGCCCCCTCTGGGGCCAACGTCCTGACTTTC
>TRBD1|-|TRBJ1-2|TRBV6-1
CASSETGDHYGYTF
TGTGCCAGCAGTGAAACAGGGGACCACTATGGCTACACCTTC
>-|-|TRBJ1-2|TRBV28
CASSLSGGSAGYGYTF
TGTGCCAGCAGTTTATCCGGCGGCTCGGCCGGCTATGGCTACACCTTC
>TRBD2|-|TRBJ2-5|TRBV5-1
CASSLDVAGGGETQYF
TGCGCCAGCAGCTTGGACGTCGCGGGAGGGGGAGAGACCCAGTACTTC
>TRBD2|-|TRBJ2-2|TRBV27
CASSFGGLAGTGELFF
TGTGCCAGCAGTTTCGGGGGGCTAGCGGGCACCGGGGAGCTGTTTTTT
>TRBD1|-|TRBJ2-7|TRBV19
CASSMRGQGGSEQYF
TGTGCCAGTAGTATGAGGGGGCAAGGAGGTTCCGAGCAGTACTTC
>-|-|TRBJ2-1|TRBV19
CASSIHESSYNEQFF
TGTGCCAGTAGTATACATGAGTCCTCCTACAATGAGCAGTTCTTC
>TRBD2|-|TRBJ2-1|TRBV5-1
CASSLSGGPYNEQFF
TGCGCCAGCAGCCTTAGCGGGGGTCCCTACAATGAGCAGTTCTTC
>-|-|TRBJ1-2|TRBV9
CASSVDGQGYGYTF
TGTGCCAGCAGCGTAGATGGCCAGGGCTATGGCTACACCTTC
>TRBD1|-|TRBJ1-5|TRBV3-1/TRBV3-2
CASSQERSDRVTQPQHF
TGTGCCAGCAGCCAAGAGCGTTCGGACAGGGTCACTCAGCCCCAGCATTTT
>-|-|TRBJ2-2|TRBV4-1
CASSQQRVNTGELFF
TGCGCCAGCAGCCAACAGAGGGTGAACACCGGGGAGCTGTTTTTT
>-|-|TRBJ2-7|TRBV10-3
CATAGLGGYEQYF
TGTGCCACAGCCGGATTAGGGGGTTACGAGCAGTACTTC
>TRBD1|-|TRBJ1-5|TRBV19
CASSRQGGYSNQPQHF
TGTGCCAGTAGCAGACAGGGAGGTTATAGCAATCAGCCCCAGCATTTT
>-|-|TRBJ2-7|TRBV5-6
CASSLVGTISYEQYF
TGTGCCAGCAGCTTGGTAGGGACAATCTCCTACGAGCAGTACTTC
>-|few|TRBJ2-3|TRBV28
CASSLPVSTDTQYF
TGTGCCAGCAGTTTACCCGTAAGCACAGATACGCAGTATTTT
>-|-|TRBJ2-7|TRBV28
CASSSGAQGIDEQYF
TGTGCCAGCAGCTCCGGGGCCCAGGGGATCGACGAGCAGTACTTC
>TRBD1|-|TRBJ2-3|TRBV28
CASSPWDRSTDTQYF
TGTGCCAGCAGTCCATGGGACAGGTCCACAGATACGCAGTATTTT
>TRBD1|-|TRBJ2-2|TRBV6-5
CASIADRVSTGELFF
TGTGCCAGCATCGCCGACAGGGTTTCCACCGGGGAGCTGTTTTTT
>-|-|TRBJ2-7|TRBV2
CASKPDTSHEQYF
TGTGCCAGCAAGCCGGACACCTCCCACGAGCAGTACTTC
>-|few|TRBJ2-1|TRBV5-5
CASSPRSAAYNEQFF
TGTGCCAGCAGCCCCCGGAGCGCGGCCTACAATGAGCAGTTCTTC
>-|-|TRBJ1-5|TRBV19
CASSITGPTWPQHF
TGTGCCAGTAGTATCACAGGGCCTACTTGGCCCCAGCATTTT
>TRBD1|-|TRBJ2-7|TRBV5-5
CASSKGQGAFEQYF
TGTGCCAGCAGTAAGGGACAGGGGGCTTTCGAGCAGTACTTC
>TRBD1|-|TRBJ2-2|TRBV6-5
CASSYETGRGGELFF
TGTGCCAGCAGTTACGAGACAGGGCGTGGCGGGGAGCTGTTTTTT
>-|few|TRBJ2-2|TRBV2
CASSDTSPAGELFF
TGTGCCAGCAGTGATACTAGCCCCGCCGGGGAGCTGTTTTTT
>TRBD2|-|TRBJ2-1|TRBV2
CASSESSGMINEQFF
TGTGCCAGCAGTGAATCCAGCGGGATGATAAATGAGCAGTTCTTC
>TRBD1|-|TRBJ1-1|TRBV19
CATSDRGNTEAFF
TGTGCCACGTCCGACAGGGGGAACACTGAAGCTTTCTTT
>TRBD1|many|TRBJ1-2|TRBV27
CASSETGANYGYTF
TGTGCCAGCAGTGAGACAGGGGCTAACTATGGCTACACCTTC
>-|-|TRBJ2-7|TRBV3-1/TRBV3-2
CASSSTYEQYF
TGTGCCAGCAGCTCCACCTACGAGCAGTACTTC
>-|-|TRBJ2-7|TRBV6-6
CASSPLPGEVYEQYF
TGTGCCAGCAGTCCCCTTCCGGGGGAGGTCTACGAGCAGTACTTC
>TRBD1|-|TRBJ1-6|TRBV10-3
CAISEPGQRYNSPLHF
TGTGCCATCAGCGAACCGGGACAGAGATATAATTCACCCCTCCACTTT
>-|-|TRBJ2-5|TRBV30
CAWSGRGGRETQYF
TGTGCCTGGAGTGGTAGGGGGGGCCGAGAGACCCAGTACTTC
>TRBD1|-|TRBJ1-4|TRBV9
CASSVGQGGNEKLFF
TGTGCCAGCAGTGTGGGACAGGGGGGTAATGAAAAACTGTTTTTT